One and the same sample provided the 32 T cell receptor beta chains below, sequenced in a study of OX40 agonist ivuxolimab in advanced cancers. The method was immunoSEQ multiplex PCR; TCRdb's version includes in-frame clones alone and lacks a portion of them. The repertoire holds more than 75,000 clones, with 75% to 90% as singletons. The material was CD4+ or CD8+ T cells sorted from blood, obtained in a trial of the OX40 agonist ivuxolimab. The receptors were gathered from an adult with an advanced solid tumor such as melanoma, head and neck, liver or kidney cancer.

The chain carries TRBV6-6 and TRBJ2-3; D might be TRBD2 (6 bases). V gave up 7 bases and J gave up 3 bases, with 14 bases separating them. The CDR3 is 14 residues long. Germline values: CDR1 MNHNY, CDR2 SVGAGI (reference sequence). CDR3 sequence: CASKAVSGTDTQYF. The CDR3 coding sequence is TGTGCCAGCAAAGCTGTAAGCGGGACAGATACGCAGTATTTT.

The table lists this clone with a count of one. The V and J genes are TRBV27 and TRBJ2-7; 8 bases are a match to TRBD1. The CDR3 sequence is 15 residues long. Trimming at V came to 6 bases and at J to 2 bases, leaving 9 bases not matched to a gene. Looked up from germline, CDR1 is MNHEY and CDR2 is SMNVEV (reference sequence). CDR3 sequence (DNA): TGTGCCAGCAGAGACGGACAGGGTCAAGCCTACGAGCAGTACTTC. Residues: CASRDGQGQAYEQYF.

The table lists this clone with a count of one. This chain joins TRBV7-2 and TRBJ2-1; TRBD2 might be the D (5 bases). Germline values: CDR1 SGHTA, CDR2 FQGNSA. There are 17 residues in the CDR3. Trimming removed 5 bases at V and 0 bases at J, with 17 bases between. In nucleotides, the CDR3 is TGTGCCAGCAGCGAACCGGGGTTCCCTAGCTCCTACAATGAGCAGTTCTTC. It yields the protein CASSEPGFPSSYNEQFF.

The chain employs TRBV4-1 and TRBJ2-7; D assignment may be TRBD1 or TRBD2 (5 bases each). The germline CDR1 and CDR2 sequences are MGHRA and YSYEKL. This CDR3 has 18 residues. V lost 1 base and J 0 bases, leaving 19 bases between the germline ends. The CDR3 spells CASSQGDSGPTFSYEQYF. The DNA of the CDR3 is TGCGCCAGCAGCCAAGGGGATTCGGGACCTACGTTCTCCTACGAGCAGTACTTC.

CDR3 region: CASSLYGDTQYF. In nucleotides, the CDR3 is TGTGCCAGCAGCTTATACGGAGATACGCAGTATTTT. This rearrangement joins TRBV7-2 to TRBJ2-3; no clear D. Germline V gives CDR1 SGHTA, CDR2 FQGNSA. V gave up 2 bases and J gave up 5 bases, with 5 bases separating them. The CDR3 covers 12 residues.

V and J are TRBV5-8 and TRBJ2-7; 7 bases map to TRBD1. Germline values: CDR1 SGHTS, CDR2 YDEGEE. The CDR3 contains 15 residues. V was clipped by 4 bases and J by 8 bases; unmatched bases: 15. CDR3 coding DNA: TGTGCCAGCAGCAGATCCCTCCGGGACAGCGAACAGCAGTACTTC. This codes for CASSRSLRDSEQQYF.

This clone was detected only a few times. V gene TRBV5-4 combines with J gene TRBJ1-6, with 7 bases aligning to TRBD1. The V gene end was trimmed by 4 bases and the J gene end by 0 bases; junction bases not matched to a gene: 4. The CDR3 is made up of 16 amino acids. The germline CDR1 and CDR2 sequences are SGHNT and YYREEE (reference sequence). The CDR3 spells CASSIRDSSYNSPLHF. As DNA, the CDR3 is TGTGCCAGCAGCATCCGGGACAGCTCCTATAATTCACCCCTCCACTTT.

The rearrangement joins TRBV19 to TRBJ1-1, with unresolved D. With 3 bases removed from V and 1 base from J, the gap between germline ends came to 6 bases. The germline CDR1 and CDR2 sequences are LNHDA and SQIVND (reference sequence). The CDR3 consists of 13 residues. The CDR3: CASSIYQNTEAFF. In nucleotides, the CDR3 is TGTGCCAGTAGTATCTATCAGAACACTGAAGCTTTCTTT.

The V and J genes are TRBV20-1 and TRBJ2-3; D is unclear. The CDR3 totals 10 residues. Trimming left V 8 bases short and J 10 bases short, with 13 bases between. Germline lookup yields CDR1 DFQATT and CDR2 SNEGSKA (reference sequence). CDR3 DNA sequence: TGCAGTCCCGATGTCGTGTCGCAGTATTTT. It specifies CSPDVVSQYF.

The chain combines TRBV6-1 with TRBJ1-2; TRBD1 agrees at 11 bases. CDR1 MNHNS and CDR2 SASEGT come from the germline V gene. The CDR3 has 20 amino acids. J gave up 3 bases and V 2 bases, and 17 bases lay outside the gene matches. For the CDR3, the DNA is TGTGCCAGCAGTGAAAGAGACCCAGGACAGGGGGCGCCGACTCACTATGGCTACACCTTC. Its translation is CASSERDPGQGAPTHYGYTF.

This clone was found a few times. The chain combines TRBV19 with TRBJ1-5, with 9 nucleotides matching TRBD1. The J segment lost 6 bases and the V segment lost 6 bases, leaving 3 bases of the junction unmatched. Per the germline V gene, CDR1 is LNHDA and CDR2 is SQIVND (reference sequence). This CDR3 has 13 amino acids. The CDR3 DNA follows: TGTGCCAGTAGCGGGACAGGGAGTCAGCCCCAGCATTTT. Protein: CASSGTGSQPQHF.

The V call is TRBV30, the J call TRBJ1-4; TRBD1 might be the D (5 bases). The CDR3 has 14 amino acids. The V end lost 4 bases, the J end lost 5 bases, and 14 bases lay between the germline ends. The germline V gene encodes CDR1 GTSNPN and CDR2 SVGIG (reference sequence). As DNA, the CDR3 is TGTGCCTGGACCTCCGGGACGGCGAATGAAAAACTGTTTTTT. Its translation: CAWTSGTANEKLFF.

This chain joins TRBV6-6 and TRBJ1-2, with 7 nucleotides matching TRBD1. CDR3 length equals 14 residues. Losses at the gene ends were 0 bases for V and 6 bases for J; bases not matched to a gene: 4. Per the germline V gene, CDR1 is MNHNY and CDR2 is SVGAGI (reference sequence). The chain's CDR3 is CASSYSWQGDGYTF. The CDR3 coding sequence is TGTGCCAGCAGTTACTCCTGGCAGGGGGATGGCTACACCTTC.

V is TRBV7-6 and J is TRBJ1-1; no clear D gene. Trimming shortened V by 5 bases and J by 2 bases, and 15 bases separated the two germline ends. The CDR3 consists of 15 residues. Germline V gene sequence: CDR1 SGHVS, CDR2 FNYEAQ. The DNA of the CDR3 is TGTGCCAGCAGCCCCAACCCCGATAGAAACACTGAAGCTTTCTTT. It translates to CASSPNPDRNTEAFF.

V usage is TRBV7-6 and J usage is TRBJ2-5; D is unresolved. Germline values: CDR1 SGHVS, CDR2 FNYEAQ. The CDR3 has 12 residues. Trimming removed 1 base at V and 0 bases at J, with 0 bases between. The CDR3 loop reads CASSLDQETQYF. As DNA, the CDR3 is TGTGCCAGCAGCTTAGACCAAGAGACCCAGTACTTC. Variable domain in full (rest from reference TRBV7-6 and TRBJ2-5): GAGVSQSPRYKVTKRGQDVALRCDPISGHVSLYWYRQALGQGPEFLTYFNYEAQQDKSGLPNDRFSAERPEGSISTLTIQRTEQRDSAMYRCASSLDQETQYFGPGTRLLVL.

This clone was seen only a few times. This specimen includes other DNA sequences encoding the same CDR3. The rearrangement joins TRBV5-1 to TRBJ1-2; D ambiguous. V was shortened by 0 bases and J by 4 bases, with 7 bases between the two germline ends. Germline V gives CDR1 SGHRS, CDR2 YFSETQ. The CDR3 consists of 13 residues. CDR3 DNA: TGCGCCAGCAGCTTGGACGGGAGCTATGGCTACACCTTC. Translated, it gives CASSLDGSYGYTF.

Points on this clone: Other nucleotide sequences in the sample specify the same CDR3. This chain links TRBV9 with TRBJ1-3; no definite D call. The CDR3 loop spans 14 amino acids. Germline loops: CDR1 SGDLS, CDR2 YYNGEE. V gave up 0 bases and J gave up 2 bases, with 6 bases separating them. CDR3 region: CASSVGQTGNTIYF. Written as DNA, the CDR3 is TGTGCCAGCAGCGTAGGGCAGACTGGAAACACCATATATTTT.

The V and J genes are TRBV7-9 and TRBJ2-1, with D tentatively TRBD1 or TRBD2 (5 bases each). CDR1 is SEHNR and CDR2 is FQNEAQ in the germline V gene (reference sequence). V was clipped by 5 bases and J by 6 bases, with 17 bases between them. The CDR3 runs to 15 residues. The CDR3 DNA sequence: TGTGCCAGCAGCCCTCTTGGGGGAGAAATCAATGAGCAGTTCTTC. Translating it yields CASSPLGGEINEQFF.

V usage is TRBV27 and J usage is TRBJ2-1; D tentatively reads TRBD1 or TRBD2 (5 bases each). With 6 bases removed from V and 3 bases from J, the gap between germline ends came to 18 bases. CDR1 is MNHEY, CDR2 SMNVEV, per germline (reference sequence). This CDR3 is built from 16 residues. CDR3 in DNA: TGTGCCAGCAGCCCAAGGGGACCCTTCGGCTACAATGAGCAGTTCTTC. Translating gives CASSPRGPFGYNEQFF.

Turning to this clone: Other nucleotide sequences from this sample produce the same CDR3. V and J are TRBV5-4 and TRBJ2-3; 7 bases are a match to TRBD1. The germline V gene has CDR1 SGHNT and CDR2 YYREEE (reference sequence). Losses at the gene ends were 3 bases for V and 0 bases for J; bases not matched to a gene: 4. This CDR3 has 15 residues. CDR3 bases: TGTGCCAGCAGCTCCCGGGACAGAAGCACAGATACGCAGTATTTT. Its protein is CASSSRDRSTDTQYF.

This chain connects TRBV6-5 to TRBJ1-4; tentative D call: TRBD1 (5 bases). CDR3 size: 12 residues. Trimming pared 6 bases from V and 7 bases from J, leaving 9 bases between. Germline V gene data show CDR1 as MNHEY and CDR2 as SVGAGI. CDR3 DNA sequence: TGTGCCAGCAGGGGGGACGGTGAAAAACTGTTTTTT. Translated, it gives CASRGDGEKLFF.

The V gene is TRBV4-2, the J gene TRBJ1-1; perhaps TRBD1 as D (6 bases). Trimming pared 1 base from V and 0 bases from J, leaving 9 bases between. Germline V lookup: CDR1 LGHNA, CDR2 YNFKEQ. The CDR3 has 15 amino acids. Here the CDR3 DNA reads TGTGCCAGCAGCCAAGTAGGGGGTATGAACACTGAAGCTTTCTTT. It yields the protein CASSQVGGMNTEAFF.

This chain connects TRBV5-4 to TRBJ2-4, with D perhaps given as TRBD1 or TRBD2 (5 bases each). The germline V and J ends were trimmed by 1 base and 9 bases, with 14 bases remaining between them. Germline V gives CDR1 SGHNT, CDR2 YYREEE (reference sequence). The CDR3 totals 14 residues. The CDR3 spells CASSLQDKGSIQYF. The DNA of the CDR3 is TGTGCCAGCAGCTTGCAGGATAAGGGGAGCATTCAGTACTTC.

The chain carries TRBV5-1 and TRBJ2-1, with D perhaps matching TRBD2 (5 bases). The germline gives CDR1 SGHRS, CDR2 YFSETQ. The V gene lost 0 bases and the J gene lost 9 bases, with 13 bases spanning the gap. This CDR3 region has 14 residues. The CDR3 reads CASSLGPTGIEQFF. The CDR3 bases are TGCGCCAGCAGCTTGGGACCGACCGGGATTGAGCAGTTCTTC. Combining the CDR3 with reference TRBV5-1 and TRBJ2-1 gives the whole variable domain KAGVTQTPRYLIKTRGQQVTLSCSPISGHRSVSWYQQTPGQGLQFLFEYFSETQRNKGNFPGRFSGRQFSNSRSEMNVSTLELGDSALYLCASSLGPTGIEQFFGPGTRLTVL.

The chain couples TRBV7-2 to TRBJ1-2; the match to TRBD1 covers 9 bases. CDR1 is SGHTA, CDR2 FQGNSA, per germline. V was clipped by 5 bases and J by 2 bases; unmatched bases: 6. The CDR3 spans 15 residues. The CDR3, as DNA: TGTGCCAGCAGCCTATTAGGACAGGGGAACTATGGCTACACCTTC. As protein: CASSLLGQGNYGYTF.

The chain recombines TRBV18 with TRBJ2-5; D is perhaps TRBD1 (6 bases). The CDR3 is 16 residues long. V lost 0 bases and J 5 bases, leaving 16 bases between the germline ends. CDR1 is KGHSH and CDR2 is LQKENI in the germline V gene. The CDR3 loop reads CASSPPSTGWEETQYF. Written as DNA, the CDR3 is TGTGCCAGCTCACCACCATCCACAGGGTGGGAGGAGACCCAGTACTTC.

V is TRBV4-2 and J is TRBJ1-1, with 10 bases that match TRBD1. With V trimmed by 5 bases and J by 3 bases, 6 bases remained unmatched. This CDR3 comprises 15 residues. Germline CDR1 reads LGHNA; CDR2 reads YNFKEQ. CDR3 loop: CASSSDRGRDTEAFF. DNA of the CDR3: TGTGCCAGCAGCTCTGACAGGGGGCGGGACACTGAAGCTTTCTTT.

This sequence joins TRBV4-1 and TRBJ2-4; 13 bases map to TRBD2. V was clipped by 2 bases and J by 3 bases; unmatched bases: 10. The V gene's germline CDR1 is MGHRA and CDR2 YSYEKL. The CDR3 has 19 residues. DNA of the CDR3: TGCGCCAGCAGCCAACCCCGGGGACTAGCGGGAATAGGCAAAAACATTCAGTACTTC. Encoded protein: CASSQPRGLAGIGKNIQYF.

The gene calls are TRBV4-1 and TRBJ1-4; D gene ambiguous. Trimming removed 0 bases from V and 3 bases from J, with 11 bases in between. The CDR3 totals 16 residues. The germline V gene encodes CDR1 MGHRA and CDR2 YSYEKL. CDR3: CASSQELTGANEKLFF. In DNA form, the CDR3 reads TGCGCCAGCAGCCAAGAGTTGACGGGAGCTAATGAAAAACTGTTTTTT.

This chain uses TRBV29-1 with TRBJ2-5, with TRBD2 identical over 11 bases. The CDR3 extends over 14 amino acids. Germline lookup yields CDR1 SQVTM and CDR2 ANQGSEA. J lost 1 base, V lost 5 bases, and 3 bases had no gene match. The CDR3 protein is CSVRLAGRQETQYF. DNA for the CDR3: TGCAGCGTTAGACTAGCGGGACGCCAAGAGACCCAGTACTTC.

This rearrangement joins TRBV5-4 to TRBJ2-3; D is unresolved. The V end was cut by 2 bases, the J end by 6 bases, with 10 bases between. The CDR3 totals 13 residues. CDR1 is SGHNT and CDR2 is YYREEE in the germline V gene (reference sequence). CDR3 amino acids: CASSLVPTDTQYF. The CDR3 DNA reads TGTGCCAGCAGCTTAGTCCCGACGGATACGCAGTATTTT.

The J gene is TRBJ2-1, the V gene TRBV18; TRBD2 matches at 9 bases. CDR1 KGHSH and CDR2 LQKENI come from the germline V gene. Germline trimming cut 2 bases from V and 6 bases from J; bases unmatched to any gene: 11. CDR3 length: 17 amino acids. Written as DNA, the CDR3 is TGTGCCAGCTCACCAGGCAGGGGCGGGAGGGCCTCCAATGAGCAGTTCTTC. It encodes CASSPGRGGRASNEQFF.